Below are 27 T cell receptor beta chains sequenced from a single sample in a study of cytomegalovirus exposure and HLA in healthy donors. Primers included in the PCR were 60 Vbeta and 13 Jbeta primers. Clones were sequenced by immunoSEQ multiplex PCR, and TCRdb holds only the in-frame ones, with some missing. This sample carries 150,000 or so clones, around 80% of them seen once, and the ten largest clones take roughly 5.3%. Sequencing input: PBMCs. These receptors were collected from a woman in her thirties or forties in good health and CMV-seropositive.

CDR3: CASSGDSHTKQYF. The CDR3 DNA follows: TGTGCCAGCAGTGGGGACAGCCATACGAAGCAGTACTTC. The gene calls are TRBV2 and TRBJ2-7, with 7 bases identical to TRBD1. The CDR3 spans 13 residues. The trim removed 4 bases at V and 8 bases at J, leaving 8 bases unmatched. Germline V gene data show CDR1 as SNHLY and CDR2 as FYNNEI.

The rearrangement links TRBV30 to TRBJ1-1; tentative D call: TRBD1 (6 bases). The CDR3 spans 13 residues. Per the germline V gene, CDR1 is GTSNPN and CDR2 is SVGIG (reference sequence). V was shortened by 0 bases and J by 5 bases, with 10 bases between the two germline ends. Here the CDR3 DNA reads TGTGCCTGGAGTGTACAGGGTCGGACTGAAGCTTTCTTT. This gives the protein CAWSVQGRTEAFF.

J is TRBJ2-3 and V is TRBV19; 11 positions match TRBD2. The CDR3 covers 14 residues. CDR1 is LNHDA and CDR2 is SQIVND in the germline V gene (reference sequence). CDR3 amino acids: CATGTSGSTDTQYF. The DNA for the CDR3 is TGTGCGACCGGGACTAGCGGAAGCACAGATACGCAGTATTTT. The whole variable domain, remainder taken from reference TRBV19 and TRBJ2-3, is DGGITQSPKYLFRKEGQNVTLSCEQNLNHDAMYWYRQDPGQGLRLIYYSQIVNDFQKGDIAEGYSVSREKKESFPLTVTSAQKNPTAFYLCATGTSGSTDTQYFGPGTRLTVL.

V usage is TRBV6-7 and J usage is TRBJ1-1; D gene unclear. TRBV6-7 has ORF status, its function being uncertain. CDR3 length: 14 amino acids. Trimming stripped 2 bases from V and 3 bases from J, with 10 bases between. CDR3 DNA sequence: TGTGCCAGCAGTTACCCCAAGGCGGACACTGAAGCTTTCTTT. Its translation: CASSYPKADTEAFF.

The CDR3 nucleotides read TGTGCCAGCAGAAGGAGGAGCTCCTACGAGCAGTACTTC. Its translation: CASRRRSSYEQYF. The rearrangement joins TRBV2 to TRBJ2-7; D perhaps matches TRBD2 (5 bases). V lost 6 bases and J 0 bases, leaving 9 bases between the germline ends. This CDR3 spans 13 amino acids. The germline CDR1 and CDR2 sequences are SNHLY and FYNNEI.

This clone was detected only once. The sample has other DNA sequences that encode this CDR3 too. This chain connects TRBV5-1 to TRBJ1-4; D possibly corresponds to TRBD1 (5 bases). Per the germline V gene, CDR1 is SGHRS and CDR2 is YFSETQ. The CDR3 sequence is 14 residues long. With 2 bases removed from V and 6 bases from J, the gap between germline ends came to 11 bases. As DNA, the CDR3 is TGCGCCAGCAGCTTATCAGGAGGGGATGAAAAACTGTTTTTT. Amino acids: CASSLSGGDEKLFF.

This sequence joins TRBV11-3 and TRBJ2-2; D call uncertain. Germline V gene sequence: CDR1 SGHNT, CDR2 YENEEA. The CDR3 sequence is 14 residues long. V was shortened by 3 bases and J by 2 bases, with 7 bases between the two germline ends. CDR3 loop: CASSFVSNTGELFF. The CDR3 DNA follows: TGTGCCAGCAGCTTTGTTAGTAACACCGGGGAGCTGTTTTTT.

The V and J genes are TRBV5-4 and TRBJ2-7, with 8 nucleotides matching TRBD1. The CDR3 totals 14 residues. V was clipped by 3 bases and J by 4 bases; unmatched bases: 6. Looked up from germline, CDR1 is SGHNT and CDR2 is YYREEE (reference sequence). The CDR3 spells CASSSTGGRYEQYF. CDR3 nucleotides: TGTGCCAGCAGCTCCACAGGGGGTAGGTACGAGCAGTACTTC.

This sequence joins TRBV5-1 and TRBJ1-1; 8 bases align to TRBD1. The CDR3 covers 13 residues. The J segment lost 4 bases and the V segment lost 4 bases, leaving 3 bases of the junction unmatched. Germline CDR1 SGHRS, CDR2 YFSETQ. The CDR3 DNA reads TGCGCCAGCAGCCGACAGGGGAGCACTGAAGCTTTCTTT. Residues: CASSRQGSTEAFF.

CDR3 nucleotides: TGCGCCAGCAGCTTGGCCCCAACTAGCGGACATGGAACCGTTACGACGCAGTACTTC. Protein: CASSLAPTSGHGTVTTQYF. V is TRBV5-1 and J is TRBJ2-7; TRBD2 aligns across 8 bases. Germline V gives CDR1 SGHRS, CDR2 YFSETQ. The V gene end was trimmed by 0 bases and the J gene end by 9 bases; junction bases not matched to a gene: 23. This CDR3 region has 19 residues.

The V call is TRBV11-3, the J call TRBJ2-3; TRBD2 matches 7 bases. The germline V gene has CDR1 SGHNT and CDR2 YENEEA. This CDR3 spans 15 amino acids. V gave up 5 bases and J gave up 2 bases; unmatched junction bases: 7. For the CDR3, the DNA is TGTGCCAGCAGCCCGGGGGGTTCACCCACAGATACGCAGTATTTT. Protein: CASSPGGSPTDTQYF.

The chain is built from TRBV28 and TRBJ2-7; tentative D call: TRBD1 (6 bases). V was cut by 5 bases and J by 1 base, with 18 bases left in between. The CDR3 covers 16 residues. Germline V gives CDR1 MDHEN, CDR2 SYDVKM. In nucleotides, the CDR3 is TGTGCCAGCAGTGAGGTCCCCTTTGGACAGTCCTACGAGCAGTACTTC. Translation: CASSEVPFGQSYEQYF.

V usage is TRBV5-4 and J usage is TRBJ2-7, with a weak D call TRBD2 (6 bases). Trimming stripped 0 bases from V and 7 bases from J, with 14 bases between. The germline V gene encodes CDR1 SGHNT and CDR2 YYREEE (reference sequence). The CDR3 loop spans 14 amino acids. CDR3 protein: CASSLGGTPGEQYF. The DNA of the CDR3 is TGTGCCAGCAGCTTGGGCGGGACCCCGGGGGAGCAGTACTTC. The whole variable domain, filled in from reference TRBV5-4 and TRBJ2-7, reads ETGVTQSPTHLIKTRGQQVTLRCSSQSGHNTVSWYQQALGQGPQFIFQYYREEENGRGNFPPRFSGLQFPNYSSELNVNALELDDSALYLCASSLGGTPGEQYFGPGTRLTVT.

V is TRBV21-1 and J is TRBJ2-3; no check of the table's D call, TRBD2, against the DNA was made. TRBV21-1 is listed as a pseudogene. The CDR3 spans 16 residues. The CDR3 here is CASSVKGGRGTDTQYF. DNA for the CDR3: TGTGCCAGCAGCGTAAAGGGCGGGAGGGGCACAGATACGCAGTATTTT.

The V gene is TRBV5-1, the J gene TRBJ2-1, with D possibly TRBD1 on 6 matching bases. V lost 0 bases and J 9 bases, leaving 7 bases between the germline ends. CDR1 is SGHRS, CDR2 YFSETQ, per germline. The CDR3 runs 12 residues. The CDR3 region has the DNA TGCGCCAGCAGCTTGGGGGGGCTTGAGCAGTTCTTC. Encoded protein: CASSLGGLEQFF.

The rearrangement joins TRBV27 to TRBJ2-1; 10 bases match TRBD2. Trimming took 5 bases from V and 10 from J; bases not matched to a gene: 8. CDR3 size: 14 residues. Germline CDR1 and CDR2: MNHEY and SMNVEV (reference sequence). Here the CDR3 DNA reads TGTGCCAGCAGTCCAACAGCGGGAGGGCGGGAGCAGTTCTTC. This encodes CASSPTAGGREQFF.

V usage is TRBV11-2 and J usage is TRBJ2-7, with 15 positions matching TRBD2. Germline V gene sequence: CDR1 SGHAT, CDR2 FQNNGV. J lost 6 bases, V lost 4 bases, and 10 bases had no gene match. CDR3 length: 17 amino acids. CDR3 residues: CASSSGGTSGRLGEQYF. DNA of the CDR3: TGTGCCAGCAGCTCAGGGGGGACTAGCGGGAGGCTAGGCGAGCAGTACTTC.

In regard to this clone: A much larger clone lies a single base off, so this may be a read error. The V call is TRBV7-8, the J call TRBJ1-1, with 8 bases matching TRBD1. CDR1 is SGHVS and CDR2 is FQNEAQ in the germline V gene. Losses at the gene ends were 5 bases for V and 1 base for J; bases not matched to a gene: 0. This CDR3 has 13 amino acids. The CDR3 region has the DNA TGTGCCAGCAGCGACAGGGGGAACACTGAAGCTTTCTTT. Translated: CASSDRGNTEAFF.

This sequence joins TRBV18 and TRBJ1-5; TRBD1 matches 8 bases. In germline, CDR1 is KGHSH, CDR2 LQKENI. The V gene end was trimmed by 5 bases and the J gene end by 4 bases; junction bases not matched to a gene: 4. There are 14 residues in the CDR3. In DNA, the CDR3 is TGTGCCAGCTCAGCGCGACAGGGGAATCAGCCCCAGCATTTT. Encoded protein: CASSARQGNQPQHF.

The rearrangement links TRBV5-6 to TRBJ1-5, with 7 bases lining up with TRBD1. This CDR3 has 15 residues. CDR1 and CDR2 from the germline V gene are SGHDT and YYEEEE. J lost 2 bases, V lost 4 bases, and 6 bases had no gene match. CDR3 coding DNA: TGTGCCAGCAGCCCCTGGACAGGTCGCAATCAGCCCCAGCATTTT. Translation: CASSPWTGRNQPQHF.

The chain's CDR3 is CASSLGTSSDTQYF. The CDR3 DNA sequence: TGTGCCAGCAGCCTTGGGACTAGCTCAGATACGCAGTATTTT. V is TRBV7-8 and J is TRBJ2-3; 9 nucleotides align to TRBD2. The CDR3 has 14 amino acids. V shed 5 bases, J shed 4 bases, and the junction held 4 bases outside the gene matches. From germline, CDR1 is SGHVS and CDR2 FQNEAQ.

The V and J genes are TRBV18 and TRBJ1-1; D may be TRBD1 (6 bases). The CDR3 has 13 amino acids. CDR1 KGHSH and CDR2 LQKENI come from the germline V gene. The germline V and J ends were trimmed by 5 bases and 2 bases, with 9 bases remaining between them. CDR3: CASSRTDNTEAFF. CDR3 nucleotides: TGTGCCAGCTCAAGGACAGATAACACTGAAGCTTTCTTT.

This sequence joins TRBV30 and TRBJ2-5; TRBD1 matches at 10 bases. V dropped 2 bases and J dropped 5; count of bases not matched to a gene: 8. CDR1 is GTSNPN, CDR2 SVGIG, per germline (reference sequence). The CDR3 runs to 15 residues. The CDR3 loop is CAWSTTGGVQETQYF. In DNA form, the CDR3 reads TGTGCCTGGAGTACGACAGGGGGCGTTCAGGAGACCCAGTACTTC. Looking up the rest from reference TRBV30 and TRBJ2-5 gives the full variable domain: SQTIHQWPATLVQPVGSPLSLECTVEGTSNPNLYWYRQAAGRGLQLLFYSVGIGQISSEVPQNLSASRPQDRQFILSSKKLLLSDSGFYLCAWSTTGGVQETQYFGPGTRLLVL.

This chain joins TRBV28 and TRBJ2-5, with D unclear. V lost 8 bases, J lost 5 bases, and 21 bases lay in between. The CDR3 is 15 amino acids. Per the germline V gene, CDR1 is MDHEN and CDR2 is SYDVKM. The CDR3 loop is CASSSLSPMKETQYF. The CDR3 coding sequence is TGTGCCAGCTCGAGTTTAAGCCCCATGAAGGAGACCCAGTACTTC.

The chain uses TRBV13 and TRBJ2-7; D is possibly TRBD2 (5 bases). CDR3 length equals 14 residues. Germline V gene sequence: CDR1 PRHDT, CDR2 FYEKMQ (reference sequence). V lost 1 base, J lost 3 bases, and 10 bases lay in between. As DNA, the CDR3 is TGTGCCAGCAGCTTAGTAAGGACTGGCTACGAGCAGTACTTC. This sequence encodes CASSLVRTGYEQYF.

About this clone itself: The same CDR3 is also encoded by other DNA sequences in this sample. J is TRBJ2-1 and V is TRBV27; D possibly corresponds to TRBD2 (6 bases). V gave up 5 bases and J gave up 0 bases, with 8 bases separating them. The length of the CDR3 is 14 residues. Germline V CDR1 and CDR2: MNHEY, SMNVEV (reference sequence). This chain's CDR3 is CASSRGSSYNEQFF. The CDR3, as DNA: TGTGCCAGCAGTCGGGGGAGCTCCTACAATGAGCAGTTCTTC.

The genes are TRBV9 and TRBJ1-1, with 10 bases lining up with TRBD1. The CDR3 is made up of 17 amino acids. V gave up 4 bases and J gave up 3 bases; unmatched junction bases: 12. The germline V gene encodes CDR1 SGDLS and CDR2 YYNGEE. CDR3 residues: CASSPRLGGTGDTEAFF. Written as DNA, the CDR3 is TGTGCCAGCAGCCCACGTCTGGGGGGGACAGGGGACACTGAAGCTTTCTTT.